The sequence of this T cell receptor beta chain was determined in a study of T cell repertoires in cytomegalovirus infection. Study context: Recently described HLA-C-restricted plus well-studied HLA-B-restricted CMV epitopes were used. CMV infection plus the matching HLA type was flagged by public TCR beta signatures. Study results and caveats: Frequencies of public TCR beta families were cumulated, and this identified carriers of CMV plus the relevant HLA. The response measured ex vivo was dominated by TCR beta clonotypes (HLA-C-restricted and CMV-specific).

TCRdb redid the calling of the reads with MiXCR, one entry per CDR3 protein. The sample includes 900,000 to 950,000 distinct CDR3 sequences, roughly 31% of them seen just once. This clonotype was observed many times. The antigen is unknown. Sequenced here: cultured CD8+ T cells from PBMCs, sampled from culture after CMV antigen stimulation. The source of this sequence is a human donor in good health (CMV status not recorded). Some clones in this sample may be carry-over from other donors' samples.

The CDR3 protein is CASSLHRGMNTEAFF. The CDR3 bases are TGTGCCAGCAGTCTTCATCGGGGCATGAACACTGAAGCTTTCTTT. The chain has TRBV7-9 and TRBJ1-1; D is perhaps TRBD1 (5 bases). This CDR3 has 15 amino acids. Trimming removed 6 bases at V and 0 bases at J, with 14 bases between. Germline CDR1 is SEHNR and CDR2 is FQNEAQ (reference sequence).